The clone carrying this T cell receptor beta chain came up a few times. Its cognate antigen is unknown. Treatment of the sample: 10-day PBMC culture with coronavirus spike peptide pools or control peptides (ViraFEST assay). The CDR3 totals 13 residues. Germline CDR1 reads MNHEY; CDR2 reads SVGEGT. After removal of 5 bases from V and 5 bases from J, the junction contained 3 bases not matched to a gene. The data derive from a study of vaccination and CD4 T cells after COVID-19. About the research overall: Median time from COVID diagnosis to post-COVID sampling was approximately 3.5 months (35 to 161). Each control was exposed to a CEFX pool, an HIV-1 Nef pool, or no peptide at all.

Cultured CD4+ T cells had their DNA profiled by the Oncomine TCR Beta short-read assay. TCRdb reanalysed the PCR reads using MiXCR and keeps one entry per CDR3 protein. The sample shows 15,000 to 20,000 distinct CDR3 sequences, more than 50% of them seen only once. The material sequenced was CD4+ T cells from blood, cultured in vitro. The TCR originated in a human donor who had recovered from COVID-19. The chain combines TRBV6-2 or TRBV6-3 with TRBJ1-2; 9 bases align to TRBD1. CDR3 in amino acids: CASSTGTGYGYTF. DNA of the CDR3: TGTGCCAGCAGTACCGGGACAGGGTATGGCTACACCTTC.